This TCR beta chain was identified during a study of OX40 agonist ivuxolimab in advanced cancers. Across the whole study: The patients received ivuxolimab by intravenous route every 2 weeks at 0.01 to 10 mg/kg.

The study's findings and limits: Average numbers of expanded clones were greater in CD8+ T cells than in CD4+. The study observed clonal expansion of CD4+ and CD8+ blood T cells by week 6 at 0.1 to 3.0 mg/kg.

The table came from immunoSEQ multiplex PCR; TCRdb's copy has only in-frame clones and leaves some out. In the table there are roughly 76,000 clones, 85% to 90% of which are singletons. Trimming cost V 4 bases and J 5 bases, with 12 bases left between them. CDR3 length: 14 amino acids. CDR1 is SGDLS, CDR2 YYNGEE, per germline. With regard to this clone: Its antigen is undetermined.

Peripheral blood came from all dose cohorts at three timepoints. The V and J genes are TRBV9 and TRBJ2-2; a weak D match, TRBD1 (6 bases). The sequences come from CD4+ or CD8+ T cells sorted from blood, collected in a trial of the OX40 agonist ivuxolimab. This TCR derives from an adult with an advanced solid tumor such as melanoma, head and neck, liver or kidney cancer. CDR3 sequence (DNA): TGTGCCAGCAGCCCCGGGGACAAGACCGGGGAGCTGTTTTTT. It codes for CASSPGDKTGELFF.